This T cell receptor beta chain emerged from a study of T-cell reconstitution after alpha-beta-depleted transplantation in children. Unique molecular identifiers were used to barcode this TCRbeta library. Via MiXCR, TCRdb re-called the PCR reads, giving one row per CDR3 protein. The sample consists of 130,000 to 150,000 distinct CDR3 sequences, more than 8% of them appearing once. V shed 6 bases and J 0 bases; nucleotides not matched to a gene: 6. This CDR3 has 15 amino acids. This clonotype was seen at least ten times. Its matching antigen is unknown. Study outcomes and limitations: The authors attributed T-cell counts and diversity one year after transplant mostly to newly produced T cells. Recipient T cells and thymic progenitors that survived gave rise to the high TCRbeta diversity observed at day 60 in some patients.

The sample was PBMCs, mostly from graft donor cells, taken 180 days after TCRalphabeta/CD19-depleted stem cell transplant. This chain joins TRBV12-3 or TRBV12-4 and TRBJ2-7, with 9 bases lining up with TRBD1. The receptor comes from a female patient younger than 10 who had a stem cell transplant for congenital amegakaryocytic thrombocytopenia, so the T cells may come from the graft donor. DNA for the CDR3: TGTGCCAGCAGACGGACAGGGGTTAGCTCCTACGAGCAGTACTTC. Protein: CASRRTGVSSYEQYF.